This T cell receptor beta chain was profiled in a study of Tregs in tolerant kidney transplant recipients. CDR3 length: 15 residues. V lost 4 bases to trimming and J lost 0 bases, with 11 bases between them. Germline lookup yields CDR1 SGHNT and CDR2 YYREEE (reference sequence). Sequenced by immunoSEQ multiplex PCR; TCRdb stores in-frame clones only, minus some. The data show tens of thousands of clones, around 83% seen once. The sample holds a few counts of this clone. Source material: CD4+ T cells from blood. This TCR derives from a human donor in good health. The V gene is TRBV5-4, the J gene TRBJ1-3; D is unresolved. Here the CDR3 reads CASSPDGDSGNTIYF. The CDR3, as DNA: TGTGCCAGCAGCCCAGACGGAGACTCTGGAAACACCATATATTTT.